This entry is about one T cell receptor beta chain. This sample is drawn from a study of T cell changes during pregnancy in multiple sclerosis. The table came from immunoSEQ multiplex PCR; TCRdb's copy has only in-frame clones and leaves some out. The sample includes fewer than 65,000 clones, 94% of them seen just once. V gave up 8 bases and J gave up 7 bases, with 20 bases separating them. Germline lookup yields CDR1 MNHEY and CDR2 SVGAGI. The CDR3 runs to 14 residues. This clonotype was obtained from a female donor with multiple sclerosis, enrolled in a pregnancy study. The chain carries TRBV6-5 and TRBJ1-2; no definite D call. The specimen was CD4+ T cells from peripheral blood mononuclear cells, collected in the third trimester of pregnancy. The CDR3 loop reads CASCVGARPSGYTF. CDR3 nucleotide sequence: TGTGCCAGCTGCGTTGGAGCACGGCCTAGTGGCTACACCTTC.